Below are 18 T cell receptor beta chains sequenced from a single sample in a study of sequential checkpoint blockade in melanoma. Treatment denoted: randomized to nivolumab then ipilimumab (arm A) or the reverse (arm B). Clones were read by immunoSEQ multiplex PCR, and TCRdb kept only the in-frame ones, dropping some. The sample has roughly 18,000 clones; approximately 70% are singletons. The sample here was CD8+ T cells sorted from blood (inferred from file names), taken from a patient given nivolumab and ipilimumab in sequence. All receptors come from a human donor with melanoma.

The chain recombines TRBV6-5 with TRBJ2-1; 11 bases are shared with TRBD1. The V gene's germline CDR1 is MNHEY and CDR2 SVGAGI. CDR3 size: 14 residues. With 10 bases clipped from V and 6 bases from J, the junction kept 8 bases outside the gene matches. Here the CDR3 DNA reads TGTGCCACCTCCGGGACAGGGGGTGTCAATGAGCAGTTCTTC. Translation gives CATSGTGGVNEQFF.

This clone was seen only a few times. The chain couples TRBV27 to TRBJ1-1, with a possible D match to TRBD1 (6 bases). Germline values: CDR1 MNHEY, CDR2 SMNVEV (reference sequence). This CDR3 region has 18 residues. V shed 5 bases and J shed 5 bases, with 27 bases lying between them. CDR3 nucleotides: TGTGCCAGCAGTAGTTTGGGGGAAATACAGGGTTTAGCGACTGAAGCTTTCTTT. Amino acid sequence: CASSSLGEIQGLATEAFF.

This sequence joins TRBV7-9 and TRBJ2-7; the match to TRBD2 covers 8 bases. This CDR3 is built from 15 residues. The V gene end was trimmed by 2 bases and the J gene end by 6 bases; junction bases not matched to a gene: 9. The germline gives CDR1 SEHNR, CDR2 FQNEAQ (reference sequence). The CDR3 region has the DNA TGTGCCAGCAGCTTATTACAGAGCGGGAGTTCCGAGCAGTACTTC. Translated: CASSLLQSGSSEQYF. The full variable domain, in which reference TRBV7-9 and TRBJ2-7 provide the parts outside the CDR3, is DTGVSQNPRHKITKRGQNVTFRCDPISEHNRLYWYRQTLGQGPEFLTYFQNEAQLEKSRLLSDRFSAERPKGSFSTLEIQRTEQGDSAMYLCASSLLQSGSSEQYFGPGTRLTVT.

About this clone itself: The junction does not match germline at one end; this may be a read error. V and J are TRBV7-9 and TRBJ2-3; 12 positions match TRBD2. This CDR3 comprises 15 residues. CDR1 is SEHNR, CDR2 FQNEAQ, per germline (reference sequence). The CDR3 sequence is CARSSSGRGTDTQYF. The CDR3 DNA sequence: TGTGCCAGAAGCTCTAGCGGGAGGGGGACAGATACGCAGTATTTT.

This chain connects TRBV5-6 to TRBJ2-7; 11 bases are shared with TRBD2. CDR3 size: 13 residues. V was pared by 4 bases and J by 5 bases, with 2 bases of the junction left unmatched. The germline gives CDR1 SGHDT, CDR2 YYEEEE. The CDR3 DNA follows: TGTGCCAGCAGCCCGGGACTAGCGGACGAGCAGTACTTC. This encodes CASSPGLADEQYF.

V gene TRBV27 combines with J gene TRBJ2-2; a weak D match, TRBD1 (5 bases). Germline values: CDR1 MNHEY, CDR2 SMNVEV (reference sequence). V was trimmed by 3 bases and J by 3 bases, leaving 5 bases between them. This CDR3 region has 13 residues. The CDR3: CASSFRDTGELFF. The CDR3 DNA is TGTGCCAGCAGTTTCAGGGACACCGGGGAGCTGTTTTTT.

This sequence joins TRBV9 and TRBJ2-7, with TRBD1 matching over 8 bases. V dropped 4 bases and J dropped 0; count of bases not matched to a gene: 9. This CDR3 spans 16 amino acids. Germline CDR1 and CDR2: SGDLS and YYNGEE. CDR3 loop: CASSKEGQVSSYEQYF. DNA for the CDR3: TGTGCCAGCAGCAAAGAGGGACAGGTTAGCTCCTACGAGCAGTACTTC.

V usage is TRBV4-3 and J usage is TRBJ2-5; D is perhaps TRBD2 (7 bases). The V end lost 0 bases, the J end lost 5 bases, and 16 bases lay between the germline ends. In germline, CDR1 is LGHNA, CDR2 YSLEER. The CDR3 has 16 amino acids. CDR3 sequence (DNA): TGCGCCAGCAGCCAAGATGTCGGCAGGGGAGGGGAGACCCAGTACTTC. It encodes CASSQDVGRGGETQYF.

This clone is medium-sized within its sample. The genes are TRBV18 and TRBJ1-2, with TRBD1 matching over 7 bases. Trimming took 0 bases from V and 2 from J; bases not matched to a gene: 9. The CDR3 covers 17 residues. The germline V gene encodes CDR1 KGHSH and CDR2 LQKENI. The CDR3 sequence: CASSPPFDRATNYGYTF. The CDR3 coding sequence is TGTGCCAGCTCACCACCCTTTGACAGGGCTACAAACTATGGCTACACCTTC.

The DNA for the CDR3 is TGTGCCAGCAGGAGGGGGTCCTCTGGAAACACCATATATTTT. Residues: CASRRGSSGNTIYF. The J gene is TRBJ1-3, the V gene TRBV28; possible D gene TRBD1, 6 bases. Trimming shortened V by 6 bases and J by 0 bases, and 9 bases separated the two germline ends. Germline CDR1 MDHEN, CDR2 SYDVKM. The CDR3 has 14 residues.

This clone was counted a single time. V and J are TRBV7-2 and TRBJ2-1, with 8 bases identical to TRBD2. J gave up 4 bases and V 4 bases, and 6 bases lay outside the gene matches. The CDR3 spans 15 residues. CDR1 and CDR2 (germline): SGHTA, FQGNSA. The CDR3 reads CASSSTSGEYNEQFF. The CDR3 DNA reads as TGTGCCAGCAGCTCCACTAGCGGAGAATACAATGAGCAGTTCTTC.

This chain's CDR3 is CASSQDPKGREDQPQHF. The CDR3 coding sequence is TGTGCCAGCAGCCAAGATCCGAAAGGGAGAGAGGATCAGCCCCAGCATTTT. The chain recombines TRBV4-2 with TRBJ1-5; D is undetermined. Germline V gene data show CDR1 as LGHNA and CDR2 as YNFKEQ. The CDR3 has 17 amino acids. V was shortened by 0 bases and J by 5 bases, with 17 bases between the two germline ends.

The chain employs TRBV9 and TRBJ2-6, with 12 nucleotides matching TRBD1. The CDR3 has 17 residues. With V trimmed by 3 bases and J by 2 bases, 3 bases remained unmatched. Germline CDR1 reads SGDLS; CDR2 reads YYNGEE. CDR3 in DNA: TGTGCCAGCAGCGGATGGGACAGGGGGCCTGGGGCCAACGTCCTGACTTTC. This sequence encodes CASSGWDRGPGANVLTF.

This clone came up a few times. The chain has TRBV6-5 and TRBJ1-2, with 9 bases matching TRBD1. The CDR3 length is 15 residues. Germline CDR1 reads MNHEY; CDR2 reads SVGAGI. V was pared by 2 bases and J by 6 bases, with 7 bases of the junction left unmatched. As DNA, the CDR3 is TGTGCCAGCAGTTACAAGGAGGGACAGGGCGATGGCTACACCTTC. The encoded protein is CASSYKEGQGDGYTF.

The chain joins TRBV6-6 to TRBJ2-1; a possible D gene is TRBD2 (6 bases). The V gene's germline CDR1 is MNHNY and CDR2 SVGAGI (reference sequence). This CDR3 has 12 residues. Trimming stripped 0 bases from V and 15 bases from J, with 12 bases between. CDR3 sequence (DNA): TGTGCCAGCAGTTACTCACTAGCTCTGGGGTTCTTC. Translating it yields CASSYSLALGFF.

The chain carries TRBV6-4 and TRBJ1-2, with D perhaps matching TRBD1 (6 bases). There are 15 residues in the CDR3. Germline CDR1 and CDR2: MRHNA and SNTAGT. Trimming cost V 6 bases and J 4 bases, with 18 bases left between them. The CDR3 coding sequence is TGTGCCAGCAGCCAGGGGCCTACTGAGATCTATGGCTACACCTTC. Protein sequence: CASSQGPTEIYGYTF.

This clone was seen more than once but under ten times. The V and J genes are TRBV15 and TRBJ1-2, with D uncertain. The length of the CDR3 is 18 residues. V gave up 0 bases and J gave up 2 bases, with 19 bases separating them. The germline V gene encodes CDR1 LNHNV and CDR2 YYDKDF (reference sequence). The CDR3 DNA sequence: TGTGCCACCAGCAGAGATTTTGAGGGCTACGGTTCCAACTATGGCTACACCTTC. Its translation is CATSRDFEGYGSNYGYTF.

The chain combines TRBV2 with TRBJ2-3; 8 bases map to TRBD2. The CDR3 loop spans 16 amino acids. V lost 7 bases to trimming and J lost 3 bases; unmatched junction nucleotides: 12. The V gene's germline CDR1 is SNHLY and CDR2 FYNNEI. In nucleotides, the CDR3 is TGTGCCAGCACAACGGGGGGGCGTGATCTTACAGATACGCAGTATTTT. Its protein is CASTTGGRDLTDTQYF.